This T cell receptor (beta chain) was identified during a study of T cells in Graves' hyperthyroidism and ophthalmopathy. The germline V and J ends were trimmed by 4 bases and 4 bases, with 8 bases remaining between them. Germline loops: CDR1 MGHRA, CDR2 YSYEKL. The CDR3 spans 13 residues. Authors of the study amplified TCR beta CDR3 regions from RNA transcripts. Carried out on the TCR CDR3, a first-round RT-PCR used the HTBI primer set. TCRdb ran MiXCR on the multiplex PCR reads and lists one entry per CDR3 protein. Of about 260,000 distinct CDR3 sequences in the sample, over 15% were seen once. The source material was blood. This TCR was sampled from a woman aged 18-29 years with Graves' ophthalmopathy. This chain links TRBV4-1 with TRBJ1-5; D gene unclear. For the CDR3, the DNA is TGCGCCAGCAGCCCCCCCGGTAATCAGCCCCAGCATTTT. Protein sequence: CASSPPGNQPQHF.